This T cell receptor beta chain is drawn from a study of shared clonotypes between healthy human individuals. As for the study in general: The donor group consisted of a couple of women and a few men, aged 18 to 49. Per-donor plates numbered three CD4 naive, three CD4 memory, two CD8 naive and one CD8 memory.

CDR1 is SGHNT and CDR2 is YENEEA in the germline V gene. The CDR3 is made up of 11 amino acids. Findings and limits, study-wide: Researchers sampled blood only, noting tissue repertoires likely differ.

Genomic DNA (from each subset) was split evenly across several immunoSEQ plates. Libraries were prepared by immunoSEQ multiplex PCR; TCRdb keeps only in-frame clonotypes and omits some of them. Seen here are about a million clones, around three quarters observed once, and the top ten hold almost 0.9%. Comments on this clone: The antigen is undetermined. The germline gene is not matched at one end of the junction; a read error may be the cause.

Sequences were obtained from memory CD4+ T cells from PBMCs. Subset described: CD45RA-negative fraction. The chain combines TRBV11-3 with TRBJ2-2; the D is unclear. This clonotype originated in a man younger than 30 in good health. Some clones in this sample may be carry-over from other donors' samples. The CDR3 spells CATSNAGELFF. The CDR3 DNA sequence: TGTGCCACCTCGAACGCCGGGGAGCTGTTTTTT. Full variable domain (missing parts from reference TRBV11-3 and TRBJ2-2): EAGVVQSPRYKIIEKKQPVAFWCNPISGHNTLYWYLQNLGQGPELLIRYENEEAVDDSQLPKDRFSAERLKGVDSTLKIQPAELGDSAVYLCATSNAGELFFGEGSRLTVL.